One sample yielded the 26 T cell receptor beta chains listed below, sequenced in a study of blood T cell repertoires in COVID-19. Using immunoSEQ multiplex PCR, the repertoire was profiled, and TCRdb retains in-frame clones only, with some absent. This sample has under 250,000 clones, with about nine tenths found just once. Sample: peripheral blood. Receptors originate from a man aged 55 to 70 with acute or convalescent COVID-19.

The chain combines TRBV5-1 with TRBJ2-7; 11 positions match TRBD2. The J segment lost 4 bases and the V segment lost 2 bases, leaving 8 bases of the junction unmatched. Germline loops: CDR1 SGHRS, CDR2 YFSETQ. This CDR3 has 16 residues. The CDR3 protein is CASSFQPGLAEYEQYF. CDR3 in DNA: TGCGCCAGCAGCTTCCAACCGGGACTAGCGGAATACGAGCAGTACTTC. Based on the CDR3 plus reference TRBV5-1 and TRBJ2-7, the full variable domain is KAGVTQTPRYLIKTRGQQVTLSCSPISGHRSVSWYQQTPGQGLQFLFEYFSETQRNKGNFPGRFSGRQFSNSRSEMNVSTLELGDSALYLCASSFQPGLAEYEQYFGPGTRLTVT.

The CDR3 DNA follows: TGTGCCAGCAGTTCCCCGGGACTCACCGGGGAGCTGTTTTTT. Translation gives CASSSPGLTGELFF. J is TRBJ2-2 and V is TRBV6-5; D perhaps matches TRBD2 (6 bases). With 4 bases removed from V and 4 bases from J, the gap between germline ends came to 10 bases. The CDR3 is 14 residues long. Germline V lookup: CDR1 MNHEY, CDR2 SVGAGI.

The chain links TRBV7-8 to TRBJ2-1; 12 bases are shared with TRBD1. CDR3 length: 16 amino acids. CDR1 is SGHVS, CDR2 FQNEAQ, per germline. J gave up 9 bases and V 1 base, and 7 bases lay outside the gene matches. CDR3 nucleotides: TGTGCCAGCAGCTTAGTCCGGGACAGGGGGCGGGGTGAGCAGTTCTTC. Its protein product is CASSLVRDRGRGEQFF.

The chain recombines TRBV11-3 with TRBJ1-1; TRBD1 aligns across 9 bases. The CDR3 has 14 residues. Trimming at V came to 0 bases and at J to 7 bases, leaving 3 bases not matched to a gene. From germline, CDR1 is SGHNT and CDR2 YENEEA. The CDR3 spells CASSLETGGREAFF. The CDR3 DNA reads TGTGCCAGCAGCTTAGAGACAGGGGGTCGTGAAGCTTTCTTT.

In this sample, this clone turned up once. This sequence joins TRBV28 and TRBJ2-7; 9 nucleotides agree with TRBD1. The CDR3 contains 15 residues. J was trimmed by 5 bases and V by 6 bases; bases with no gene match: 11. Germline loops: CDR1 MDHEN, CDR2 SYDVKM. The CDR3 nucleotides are TGTGCCAGCAGGGTCGTAGGGGACAGGGCCCACGAGCAGTACTTC. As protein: CASRVVGDRAHEQYF.

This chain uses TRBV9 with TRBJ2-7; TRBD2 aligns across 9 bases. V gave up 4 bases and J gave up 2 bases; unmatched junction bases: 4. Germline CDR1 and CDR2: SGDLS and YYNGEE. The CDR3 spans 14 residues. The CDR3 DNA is TGTGCCAGCAGCCCCAGCGGGAGGACCTACGAGCAGTACTTC. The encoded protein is CASSPSGRTYEQYF.

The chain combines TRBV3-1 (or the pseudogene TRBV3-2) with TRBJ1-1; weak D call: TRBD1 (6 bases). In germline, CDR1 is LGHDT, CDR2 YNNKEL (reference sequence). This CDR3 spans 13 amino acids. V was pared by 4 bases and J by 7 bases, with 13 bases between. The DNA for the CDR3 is TGTGCCAGCAGCCGGGCAGGGGTTTATGAAGCTTTCTTT. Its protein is CASSRAGVYEAFF.

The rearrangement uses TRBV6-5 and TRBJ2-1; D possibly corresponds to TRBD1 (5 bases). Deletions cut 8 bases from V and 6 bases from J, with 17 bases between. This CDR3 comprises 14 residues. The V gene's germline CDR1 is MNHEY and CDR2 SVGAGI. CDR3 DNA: TGTGCCAGCGCCTGGACATCGGGCCTCAATGAGCAGTTCTTC. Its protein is CASAWTSGLNEQFF.

CDR3 region: CASSSLLAGLYNEQFF. CDR3 nucleotide sequence: TGTGCCAGCAGTTCTCTTTTAGCGGGACTTTACAATGAGCAGTTCTTC. The rearrangement uses TRBV6-2 or TRBV6-3 and TRBJ2-1; 8 nucleotides match TRBD2. The CDR3 covers 16 residues. V shed 4 bases and J 4 bases; nucleotides not matched to a gene: 9. The germline V gene encodes CDR1 MNHEY and CDR2 SVGEGT.

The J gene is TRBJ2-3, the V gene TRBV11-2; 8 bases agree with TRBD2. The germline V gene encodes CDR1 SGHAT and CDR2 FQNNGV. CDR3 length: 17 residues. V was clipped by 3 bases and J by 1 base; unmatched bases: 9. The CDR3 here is CASSFGIGREGTDTQYF. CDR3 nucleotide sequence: TGTGCCAGCAGCTTTGGGATAGGGCGGGAGGGCACAGATACGCAGTATTTT.

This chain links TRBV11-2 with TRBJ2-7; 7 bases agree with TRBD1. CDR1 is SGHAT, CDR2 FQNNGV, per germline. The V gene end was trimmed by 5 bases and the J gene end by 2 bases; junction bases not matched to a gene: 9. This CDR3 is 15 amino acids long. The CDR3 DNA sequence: TGTGCCAGCAGCAGCCTACAGGGGCGCCCCTACGAGCAGTACTTC. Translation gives CASSSLQGRPYEQYF.

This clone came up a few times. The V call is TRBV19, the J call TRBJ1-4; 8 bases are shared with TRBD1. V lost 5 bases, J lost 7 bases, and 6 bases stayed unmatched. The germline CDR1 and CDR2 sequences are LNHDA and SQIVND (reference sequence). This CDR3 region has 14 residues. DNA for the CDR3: TGTGCCAGTAGTCCCAGGGGGCGACGTGAAAAACTGTTTTTT. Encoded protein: CASSPRGRREKLFF.

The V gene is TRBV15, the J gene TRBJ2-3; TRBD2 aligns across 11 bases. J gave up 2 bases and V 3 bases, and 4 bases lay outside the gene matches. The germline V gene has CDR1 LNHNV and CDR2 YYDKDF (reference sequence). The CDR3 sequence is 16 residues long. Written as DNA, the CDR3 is TGTGCCACCAGCAGCTTAGCGGGAGGGACCACAGATACGCAGTATTTT. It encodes CATSSLAGGTTDTQYF.

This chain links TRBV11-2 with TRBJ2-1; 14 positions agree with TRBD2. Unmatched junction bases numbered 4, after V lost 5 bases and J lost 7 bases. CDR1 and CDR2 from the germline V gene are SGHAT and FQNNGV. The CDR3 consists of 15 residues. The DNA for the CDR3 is TGTGCCAGCAGCGCGGGACTAGCGGGAGTGAATGAGCAGTTCTTC. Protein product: CASSAGLAGVNEQFF. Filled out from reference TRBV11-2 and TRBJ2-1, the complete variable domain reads EAGVAQSPRYKIIEKRQSVAFWCNPISGHATLYWYQQILGQGPKLLIQFQNNGVVDDSQLPKDRFSAERLKGVDSTLKIQPAKLEDSAVYLCASSAGLAGVNEQFFGPGTRLTVL.

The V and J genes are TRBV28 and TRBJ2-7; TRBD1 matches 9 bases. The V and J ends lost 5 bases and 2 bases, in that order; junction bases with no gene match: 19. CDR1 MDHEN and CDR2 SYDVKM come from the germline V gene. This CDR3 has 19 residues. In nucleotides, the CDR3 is TGTGCCAGCAGTCCCCCCTACAGGGGGCGGGAGCGTTTGGCCTACGAGCAGTACTTC. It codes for CASSPPYRGRERLAYEQYF. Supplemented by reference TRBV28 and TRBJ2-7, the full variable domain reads DVKVTQSSRYLVKRTGEKVFLECVQDMDHENMFWYRQDPGLGLRLIYFSYDVKMKEKGDIPEGYSVSREKKERFSLILESASTNQTSMYLCASSPPYRGRERLAYEQYFGPGTRLTVT.

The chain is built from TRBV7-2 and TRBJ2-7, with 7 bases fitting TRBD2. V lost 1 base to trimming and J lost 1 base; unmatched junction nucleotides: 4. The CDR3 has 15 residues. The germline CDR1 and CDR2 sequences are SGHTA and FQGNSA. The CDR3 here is CASSLEGRGSYEQYF. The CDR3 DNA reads TGTGCCAGCAGCTTAGAAGGGAGGGGATCCTACGAGCAGTACTTC.

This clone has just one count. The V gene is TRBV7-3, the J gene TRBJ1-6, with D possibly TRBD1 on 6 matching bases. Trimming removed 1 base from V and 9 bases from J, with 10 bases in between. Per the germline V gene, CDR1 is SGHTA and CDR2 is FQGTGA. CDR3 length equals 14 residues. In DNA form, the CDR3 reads TGTGCCAGCAGCTTAATGGGGGCGGGTTCACCCCTCCACTTT. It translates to CASSLMGAGSPLHF.

As DNA, the CDR3 is TGCGCCAGCAGCTTGGGGGACAGGGGGCATCAGCCCCAGCATTTT. As protein: CASSLGDRGHQPQHF. The chain carries TRBV5-1 and TRBJ1-5; 12 nucleotides match TRBD1. The germline V gene encodes CDR1 SGHRS and CDR2 YFSETQ. The V and J ends lost 0 bases and 5 bases, in that order; junction bases with no gene match: 0. This CDR3 is built from 15 residues.

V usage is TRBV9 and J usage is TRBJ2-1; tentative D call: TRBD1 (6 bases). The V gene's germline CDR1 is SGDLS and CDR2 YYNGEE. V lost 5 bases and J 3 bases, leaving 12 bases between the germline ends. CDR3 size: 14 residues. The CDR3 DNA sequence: TGTGCCAGCAGTACATCACAGGGCTACAATGAGCAGTTCTTC. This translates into CASSTSQGYNEQFF.

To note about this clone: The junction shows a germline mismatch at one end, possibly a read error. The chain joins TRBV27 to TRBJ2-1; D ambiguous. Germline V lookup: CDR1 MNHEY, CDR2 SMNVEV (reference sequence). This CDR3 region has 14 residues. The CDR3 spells CASSLSGSHNEQFF. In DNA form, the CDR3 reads TGTGCCAGCAGTTTATCTGGCTCCCACAATGAGCAGTTCTTC.

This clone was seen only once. In DNA form, the CDR3 reads TGTGCCAGCAGCAAAGGTAGCCAGGGGGGAGTCAAAAACATTCAGTACTTC. Encoded protein: CASSKGSQGGVKNIQYF. V usage is TRBV21-1 and J usage is TRBJ2-4; the table assigns TRBD1, which was not confirmed against the DNA. TRBV21-1 is marked as a pseudogene. The CDR3 contains 17 residues.

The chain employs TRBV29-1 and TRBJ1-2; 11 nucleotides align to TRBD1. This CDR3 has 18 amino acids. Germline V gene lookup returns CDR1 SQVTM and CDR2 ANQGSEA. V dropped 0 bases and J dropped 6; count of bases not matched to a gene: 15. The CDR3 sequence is CSVEDLGQGGYIGDGYTF. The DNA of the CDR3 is TGCAGCGTTGAAGATCTGGGACAGGGGGGGTATATAGGAGATGGCTACACCTTC. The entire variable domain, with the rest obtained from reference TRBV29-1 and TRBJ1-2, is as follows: SAVISQKPSRDICQRGTSLTIQCQVDSQVTMMFWYRQQPGQSLTLIATANQGSEATYESGFVIDKFPISRPNLTFSTLTVSNMSPEDSSIYLCSVEDLGQGGYIGDGYTFGSGTRLTVV.

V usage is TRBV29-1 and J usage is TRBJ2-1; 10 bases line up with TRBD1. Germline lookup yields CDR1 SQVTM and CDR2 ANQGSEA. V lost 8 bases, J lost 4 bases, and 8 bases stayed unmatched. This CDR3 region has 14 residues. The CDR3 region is CSSTGTGAYNEQFF. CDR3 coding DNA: TGCAGCTCTACCGGGACAGGGGCGTACAATGAGCAGTTCTTC.

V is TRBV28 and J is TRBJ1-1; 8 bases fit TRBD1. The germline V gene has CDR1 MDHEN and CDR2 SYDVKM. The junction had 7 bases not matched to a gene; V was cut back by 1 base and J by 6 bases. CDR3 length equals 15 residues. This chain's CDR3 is CASSLSMGQVPEAFF. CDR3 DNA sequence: TGTGCCAGCAGTTTATCAATGGGACAGGTCCCTGAAGCTTTCTTT.

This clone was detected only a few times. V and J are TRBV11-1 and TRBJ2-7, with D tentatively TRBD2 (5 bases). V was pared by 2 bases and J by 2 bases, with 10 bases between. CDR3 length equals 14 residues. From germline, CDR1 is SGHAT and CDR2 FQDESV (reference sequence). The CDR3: CASSLSTRAYEQYF. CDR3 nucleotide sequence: TGTGCCAGCAGCTTAAGTACGAGGGCCTACGAGCAGTACTTC.

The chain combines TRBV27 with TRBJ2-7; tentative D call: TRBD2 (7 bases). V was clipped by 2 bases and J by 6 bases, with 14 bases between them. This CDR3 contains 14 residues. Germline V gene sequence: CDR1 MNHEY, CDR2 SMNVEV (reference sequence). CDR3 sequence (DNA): TGTGCCAGCAGTTTAAATATCGGGGGGCTCGAGCAGTACTTC. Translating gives CASSLNIGGLEQYF.